What follows describes a single T cell receptor beta chain. Its antigen remains unknown. The V gene lost 6 bases and the J gene lost 5 bases, with 16 bases spanning the gap. Germline CDR1 is MNHEY and CDR2 is SVGAGI. The CDR3 length is 15 residues. The data stem from a study of OX40 agonist ivuxolimab in advanced cancers. Overall study findings and caveats: CD8+ T cells (on average) carried more expanded clones than CD4+ T cells.

Only in-frame clones appear in the TCRdb table, and some are missing; sequencing was by immunoSEQ multiplex PCR. The table has 90,000 to 95,000 clones, 80% to 90% seen once; the top ten hold about 4%. Specimen: CD4+ or CD8+ T cells sorted from blood, collected in a trial of the OX40 agonist ivuxolimab. The clonotype was recovered from an adult with an advanced solid tumor such as melanoma, head and neck, liver or kidney cancer. The V and J genes are TRBV6-5 and TRBJ1-4; maybe TRBD1 (5 bases). The CDR3 nucleotides are TGTGCCAGCAGCTCAACCGGGACGGTCAATGAAAAACTGTTTTTT. Amino acids: CASSSTGTVNEKLFF.